The entry below describes one T cell receptor beta chain. Its target is not known. These data originate in a study of CD8+CD57+ T cells in acquired aplastic anemia. Study at large: The mean DNA yield obtained from sorted CD4+ and CD8+ cells came to approximately 3.2 ug. Read counts for CD4+ cells (from healthy donors) averaged about 10 million. General study results and limits: No significant patient-versus-control difference appeared in CD8+ Simpson's diversity. Twenty-nine CD8+ CDR3 sequences were shared between patients and controls.

Genomic DNA acted as the template from which TCR beta VDJ combination and CDR3 sequence profiling were carried out. MiXCR, applied by TCRdb to the reads, yields one record per CDR3 protein. The top ten hold 3% to 4.5% of the sample, which has around 400,000 distinct CDR3 sequences, 55% to 75% seen once. Sequencing input: sorted CD4+, CD8+, or CD8+CD57+ T cells (not recorded which) from PBMCs. The receptor's source is a human donor in good health, serving as a control.

The CDR3 DNA is TGTGCCAGCAGCTTAGCAGGCAGTCTAAACTCATCCCTCCTCCACTTT. It is translated as CASSLAGSLNSSLLHF. The gene calls are TRBV7-7 and TRBJ1-6; no reliable D call. The CDR3 is 16 residues long. Germline lookup yields CDR1 SSHAT and CDR2 FNYEAQ (reference sequence). Deletions cut 0 bases from V and 15 bases from J, with 21 bases between.